The rows below give T cell receptor beta chains drawn from one sample of a study of tumor-infiltrating lymphocytes in oesophageal squamous cell carcinoma. MiXCR, applied by TCRdb to the PCR reads, yields one record per CDR3 protein. Here the sample spans fewer than 15,000 distinct CDR3 sequences, roughly 51% being singletons. The sample taken for sequencing was blood. Receptors were obtained from a female donor with esophageal squamous cell carcinoma. The CDR3 runs from the conserved cysteine through the conserved F or W. D genes are given only for firm matches. Expanded clones get a size class; other rows say once, few or many, or leave the size out.

v_gene: TRBV27; d_gene: -; abundance: medium-sized; j_gene: TRBJ1-5; CDR3nt: TGTGCCAGCAGTTTAAGGGATGGGGTGATCAATCAGCCCCAGCATTTT; CDR3aa: CASSLRDGVINQPQHF
v_gene: TRBV7-6; d_gene: TRBD1; abundance: -; j_gene: TRBJ2-4; CDR3nt: TGTGCCAGCAGCTTAACGGGGACAGGAATCGCTGAAGCTTTCTTC; CDR3aa: CASSLTGTGIAEAFF
v_gene: TRBV6-6; d_gene: -; abundance: -; j_gene: TRBJ1-6; CDR3nt: TGTGCCAGCTCTCCTAAGGGGTTCTCCTATAATTCACCCCTCCACTTC; CDR3aa: CASSPKGFSYNSPLHF
v_gene: TRBV5-1; d_gene: TRBD1; abundance: many; j_gene: TRBJ1-5; CDR3nt: TGCGCCAGCAGCTTGGGGACAGGGAGAGAACAGCCCCAGCATTTT; CDR3aa: CASSLGTGREQPQHF
v_gene: TRBV7-9; d_gene: TRBD2; abundance: once; j_gene: TRBJ2-7; CDR3nt: TGTGCTAGCAGCTTATTTAGCGGGAGTTACAATGAGCAGTACTTC; CDR3aa: CASSLFSGSYNEQYF
v_gene: TRBV7-6; d_gene: -; abundance: -; j_gene: TRBJ2-1; CDR3nt: TGTGCCAGCAGCAGGCGGGATTACAATGAGCAGTTCTTC; CDR3aa: CASSRRDYNEQFF
v_gene: TRBV29-1; d_gene: -; abundance: -; j_gene: TRBJ2-2; CDR3nt: TGCAGCGCCCGACTCCAGGGGATCGGCACCGGGGAGCTGTTTTTT; CDR3aa: CSARLQGIGTGELFF
v_gene: TRBV11-3; d_gene: TRBD1; abundance: -; j_gene: TRBJ2-7; CDR3nt: TGTGCCAGCAGCTTAGGACAGGGGGCAGATACGCAGTACTTC; CDR3aa: CASSLGQGADTQYF
v_gene: TRBV12-3/TRBV12-4; d_gene: -; abundance: -; j_gene: TRBJ2-5; CDR3nt: TGTGCCAGCAGTTTAAAGGGTGGGGCCTCCAATGAGCAGTACTTC; CDR3aa: CASSLKGGASNEQYF
v_gene: TRBV7-2; d_gene: -; abundance: -; j_gene: TRBJ1-6; CDR3nt: TGTGCCAGCAGCTTAGAAGCGGCAGGGAGTTCACCCCTCCACTTT; CDR3aa: CASSLEAAGSSPLHF
v_gene: TRBV7-2; d_gene: TRBD2; abundance: -; j_gene: TRBJ2-1; CDR3nt: TGTGCCAGCAGTAAGGGACTAGTAAGTTTCTTCTTC; CDR3aa: CASSKGLVSFFF
v_gene: TRBV6-5; d_gene: -; abundance: -; j_gene: TRBJ2-7; CDR3nt: TGTGCCAGCACCTGGGGGGTTAGAAACGAGCAGTACTTC; CDR3aa: CASTWGVRNEQYF
v_gene: TRBV7-3; d_gene: -; abundance: -; j_gene: TRBJ2-5; CDR3nt: TGTGCCAGCAGCTTAGGTTCGGGCCAAGAGACCCAGTACTTC; CDR3aa: CASSLGSGQETQYF
v_gene: TRBV11-2; d_gene: -; abundance: medium-sized; j_gene: TRBJ2-1; CDR3nt: TGTGCCAGCAGCTTTCCGTGGAATGAGCAGTTCTTC; CDR3aa: CASSFPWNEQFF
v_gene: TRBV7-3; d_gene: -; abundance: few; j_gene: TRBJ2-7; CDR3nt: TGTGCCAGGGGGAGTTTGGGTTTCTACGAGCAGTACTTC; CDR3aa: CARGSLGFYEQYF
v_gene: TRBV5-3; d_gene: TRBD2; abundance: -; j_gene: TRBJ2-5; CDR3nt: TGTGCCAGCAGCTTGGATGCAGCGGGGGGGCCTGGGACCCAGTACTTC; CDR3aa: CASSLDAAGGPGTQYF
v_gene: TRBV28; d_gene: TRBD2; abundance: -; j_gene: TRBJ2-1; CDR3nt: TGTGCCAGCAGTCTCGGGACTAGCGGGGAGCAGTTCTTC; CDR3aa: CASSLGTSGEQFF
v_gene: TRBV12-3/TRBV12-4; d_gene: -; abundance: -; j_gene: TRBJ2-7; CDR3nt: TGTGCCAGCAGCCTCCGCTCCCACCCGTTGTACGAGCAGTACTTC; CDR3aa: CASSLRSHPLYEQYF
v_gene: TRBV7-4; d_gene: TRBD1; abundance: -; j_gene: TRBJ2-5; CDR3nt: TGTGCCACCTCCCAGGGGGCAGGGGAGCAAGAGACCCAGTACTTC; CDR3aa: CATSQGAGEQETQYF
v_gene: TRBV11-2; d_gene: TRBD2; abundance: -; j_gene: TRBJ2-7; CDR3nt: TGTGCCAGCAGCTTAGGGTTTAGGACCCCTGGGATAGCGGGAGTTTTTAGCCCCTACGAGCAGTACTTC; CDR3aa: CASSLGFRTPGIAGVFSPYEQYF
v_gene: TRBV7-2; d_gene: -; abundance: few; j_gene: TRBJ2-1; CDR3nt: TGTGCCAGCAGCTCCAAGGGCGGGCATGAGCAGTTCTTC; CDR3aa: CASSSKGGHEQFF
v_gene: TRBV7-2; d_gene: -; abundance: -; j_gene: TRBJ2-7; CDR3nt: TGTGCCAGCAGCCGCGGAAATTCAGGGGATGAGCAGTACTTC; CDR3aa: CASSRGNSGDEQYF
v_gene: TRBV7-4; d_gene: -; abundance: once; j_gene: TRBJ2-4; CDR3nt: TGTGCAGGGGAAGGGGATAATTCACCCCTCCACTTC; CDR3aa: CAGEGDNSPLHF
v_gene: TRBV5-1; d_gene: TRBD1; abundance: many; j_gene: TRBJ1-6; CDR3nt: TGCGCCAGCAGCATGGACAGGGGACCTAATTCACCCCTCCACTTT; CDR3aa: CASSMDRGPNSPLHF
v_gene: TRBV11-3; d_gene: -; abundance: few; j_gene: TRBJ2-5; CDR3nt: TGTGCCAGCAGCTTATCGGACAGCCAAGAGACCCAGTACTTC; CDR3aa: CASSLSDSQETQYF
v_gene: TRBV3-1; d_gene: -; abundance: -; j_gene: TRBJ2-2; CDR3nt: TGTGCCAGCAGCGTCGGCGAGTCCACCGGGGAGCTGTTTTTT; CDR3aa: CASSVGESTGELFF
v_gene: TRBV7-6; d_gene: TRBD2; abundance: -; j_gene: TRBJ2-7; CDR3nt: TGTGCCAGCAGCTTGTTAGCGGGAGGCGAGCAGTACTTC; CDR3aa: CASSLLAGGEQYF
v_gene: TRBV5-3; d_gene: -; abundance: -; j_gene: TRBJ2-4; CDR3nt: TGTGCCAGCAGCTTGGTTGCAGGGAATTCACCCCTCCACTTC; CDR3aa: CASSLVAGNSPLHF
v_gene: TRBV7-6; d_gene: -; abundance: -; j_gene: TRBJ2-1; CDR3nt: TGTGCTAGCAGCTTAGGTCCTGCAGGGGACAATGAGCAGTTCTTC; CDR3aa: CASSLGPAGDNEQFF
v_gene: TRBV25-1; d_gene: -; abundance: once; j_gene: TRBJ1-2; CDR3nt: TGTGCCAGCCGCCATGGCGGCGGCTACACCTTC; CDR3aa: CASRHGGGYTF
v_gene: TRBV12-3/TRBV12-4; d_gene: -; abundance: medium-sized; j_gene: TRBJ1-1; CDR3nt: TGTGCCAGCAGTTCGGGACTTGAAGCTTTCTTT; CDR3aa: CASSSGLEAFF
v_gene: TRBV11-2; d_gene: -; abundance: -; j_gene: TRBJ1-2; CDR3nt: TGTGCCAGCAGCTTAGGGTTCCCGGCGGCGGGCTACACCTTC; CDR3aa: CASSLGFPAAGYTF
v_gene: TRBV12-3/TRBV12-4; d_gene: -; abundance: -; j_gene: TRBJ1-6; CDR3nt: TGTGCCAGCAGTTTCCTAGGCGGGGACTGGGGTAATGAGCAGTACTTT; CDR3aa: CASSFLGGDWGNEQYF
v_gene: TRBV12-3/TRBV12-4; d_gene: -; abundance: medium-sized; j_gene: TRBJ2-7; CDR3nt: TGTGCCAGCAGTTTAGGGGGCGATTCACCCCTCCACTTC; CDR3aa: CASSLGGDSPLHF
v_gene: TRBV12-3/TRBV12-4; d_gene: TRBD2; abundance: -; j_gene: TRBJ2-1; CDR3nt: TGTGCCAGCAGTCTAAGGACTAGCGGAGACAATGAGCAGTTCTTC; CDR3aa: CASSLRTSGDNEQFF
v_gene: TRBV11-2; d_gene: TRBD2; abundance: -; j_gene: TRBJ2-7; CDR3nt: TGTGCCAGCAGCTCAAGGGCGGGGGTCGAGCAGTACTTC; CDR3aa: CASSSRAGVEQYF
v_gene: TRBV12-3/TRBV12-4; d_gene: TRBD2; abundance: many; j_gene: TRBJ2-3; CDR3nt: TGTGCCAGCCAAGCGGGAGGGCCGGAGGATACGCAGTATTTT; CDR3aa: CASQAGGPEDTQYF